The sequence of this T cell receptor (beta chain) was determined in a study of T-cell memory formation after mild COVID-19. This clonotype was seen more than once but under ten times. TCRdb reprocessed the 5' RACE reads via MiXCR and lists one record per CDR3 protein. Among 400,000 to 450,000 distinct CDR3 sequences listed, 15% to 20% were seen once. The clonotype comes from a young man who had mild COVID-19 (a few samples of this study predate the infection). Cell type and time point are not known. Sample: PBMCs or a T cell subset sorted from them (not recorded which).

CDR3 coding DNA: TGTGCCAGCAGTCCTAACATTAACTTGGGACAGGGCCACTACGAGCAGTACGTC. This codes for CASSPNINLGQGHYEQYV. This sequence joins TRBV6-2 or TRBV6-3 and TRBJ2-7, with TRBD1 matching over 9 bases. CDR3 length equals 18 residues. Germline CDR1 is MNHEY and CDR2 is SVGEGT. Germline trimming cut 5 bases from V and 3 bases from J; bases unmatched to any gene: 17.